Included here is one T cell receptor (beta chain) sequence, with context. The antigen remains unidentified. The data were taken from a study of radiation and T cells in renal cell carcinoma. Whole-study context: Nephrectomy followed 15 Gy stereotactic body radiation by 4 weeks.

The time point here: blood 2 weeks post-SBRT. Specified treatment: 15 Gy SBRT to primary tumor, nephrectomy 4 weeks later. Radiation-treated patients gave blood at baseline, week 2 and week 4. The tumor was a clear cell renal cell carcinoma. The protocol was immunoSEQ multiplex PCR, while the TCRdb copy is restricted to in-frame clones and leaves out a portion. The sample shows some 120,000 clones, more than 75% of them seen only once. Study findings and constraints: From baseline, blood top tumor clonotypes peaked at 2 weeks post-radiation.

This CDR3 is 13 amino acids long. Trimming took 8 bases from V and 7 from J; bases not matched to a gene: 5. Germline values: CDR1 SNHLY, CDR2 FYNNEI. The genes are TRBV2 and TRBJ2-2, with TRBD1 matching 9 bases. Sequencing was performed on blood, taken from a patient whose treatment included radiotherapy and nephrectomy. This TCR was sampled from a woman in her 70s with renal cell carcinoma. Here the CDR3 DNA reads TGTGCCAGCCGCCCGGGACAGGGCGGGGAGCTGTTTTTT. This translates into CASRPGQGGELFF.